This TCR beta chain stems from a study of T cells after yellow fever vaccination. Background on the study: Preparation of the low-cell-number fractions used SMART-Seq v4 Ultra Low Input. Findings and limits, study-wide: Abundant bulk-population clonotypes could contaminate the FACS-sorted repertoires. On re-exposure, the response was weaker but peaked faster, at day 5 versus 15. Booster samples showed a return of most primary-vaccination clones (around 96% CD4, approximately 90% CD8).

TCRdb called the 5' RACE reads again in MiXCR, with one record for every CDR3 protein. The table shows more than 300,000 distinct CDR3 sequences, with about 10% occurring only once. This clonotype was seen many times. Its antigen is undetermined. The input for sequencing was CD4+ T cells sorted from PBMCs, taken 45 days after the yellow fever booster vaccination. The sequence derives from a young man who received the YFV17D yellow fever vaccine.

CDR3 region: CASSLVRETQYF. The CDR3 coding sequence is TGTGCCAGCAGCTTAGTCCGAGAGACCCAGTACTTC. V is TRBV7-2 and J is TRBJ2-5; no clear D. From germline, CDR1 is SGHTA and CDR2 FQGNSA. Between the trimmed V and J ends, which lost 1 base and 4 bases, there was a span of 4 bases. The CDR3 is 12 residues long.